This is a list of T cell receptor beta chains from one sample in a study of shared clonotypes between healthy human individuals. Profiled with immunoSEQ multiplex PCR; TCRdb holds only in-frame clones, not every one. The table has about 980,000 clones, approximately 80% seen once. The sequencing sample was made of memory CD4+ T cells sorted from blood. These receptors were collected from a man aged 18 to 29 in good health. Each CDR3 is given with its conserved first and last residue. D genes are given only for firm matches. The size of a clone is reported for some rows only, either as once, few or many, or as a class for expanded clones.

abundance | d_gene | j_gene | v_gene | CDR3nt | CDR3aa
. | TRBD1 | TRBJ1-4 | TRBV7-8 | TGTGCCAGCAGCTCCAGGAGGGACAGGACACCACAAAATGAAAAACTGTTTTTT | CASSSRRDRTPQNEKLFF
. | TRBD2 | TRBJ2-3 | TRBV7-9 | TGTGCCAGCAGCTTAGAGTATCGGACTAGCGGGGATACGCAGTATTTT | CASSLEYRTSGDTQYF
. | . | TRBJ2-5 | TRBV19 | TGTGCCAGCGTACGAATATGGAAGTCCCAGTACTTC | CASVRIWKSQYF
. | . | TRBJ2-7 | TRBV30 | TGTGCCTGGATACCGAAGGGAGCGGAGAGCTACGAGCAGTACTTC | CAWIPKGAESYEQYF
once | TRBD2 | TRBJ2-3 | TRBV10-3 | TGTGCCACCACCGCCGGGACTAGCGGGGACACAGATACGCAGTATTTT | CATTAGTSGDTDTQYF
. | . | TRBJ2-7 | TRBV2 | TGTGCCAGCAGTGCCGTCTACGAGCAGTACTTC | CASSAVYEQYF
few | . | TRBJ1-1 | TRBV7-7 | TGTGCTAGCAGCGTAGGTGAGAACACTGAAGCTTTCTTT | CASSVGENTEAFF
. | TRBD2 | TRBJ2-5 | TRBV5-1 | TGCGCCAGCAGCCTGGGGGGGACCAGTATGGAGACCCAGTACTTC | CASSLGGTSMETQYF
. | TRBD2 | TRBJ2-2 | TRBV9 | TGTGCCAGCAACCCTCGGGGGAGGGCCCACGGGGAGCTGTTTTTT | CASNPRGRAHGELFF
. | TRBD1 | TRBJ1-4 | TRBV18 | TGTGCCAGCTCATCGACAGGGAACGAAAAACTGTTTTTT | CASSSTGNEKLFF
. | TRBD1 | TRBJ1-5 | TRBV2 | TGTGCCAGCAGCGACTCAAGGGGACAGGGGAATCAGCCCCAGCATTTT | CASSDSRGQGNQPQHF
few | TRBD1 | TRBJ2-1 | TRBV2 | TGTGCCAGCCAGGGACAGACTTACAATGAGCAGTTCTTC | CASQGQTYNEQFF
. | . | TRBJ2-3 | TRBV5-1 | TGCGCCAGCAGTGGCGAGCGTTCAACAGATACGCAGTATTTT | CASSGERSTDTQYF
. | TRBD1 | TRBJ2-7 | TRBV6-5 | TGTGCCAGCAGTTACTCCGGGACAGGGACCTACGAGCAGTACTTC | CASSYSGTGTYEQYF
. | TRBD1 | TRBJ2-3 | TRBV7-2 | TGTGCCAGCAGCTTAGCGGGACAGGGGGTTTCAGATACGCAGTATTTT | CASSLAGQGVSDTQYF
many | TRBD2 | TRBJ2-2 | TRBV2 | TGTGCCAGCAGTGAGGTTAGCGGGTCCCCGGTCGGCGGGGAGCTGTTTTTT | CASSEVSGSPVGGELFF
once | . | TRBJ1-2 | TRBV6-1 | TGTGCCAGCAGTAAACAGGATCAGAACTATGGCTACACCTTC | CASSKQDQNYGYTF
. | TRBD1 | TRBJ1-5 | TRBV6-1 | TGTGCCAGCAGTGGAAGAGACAGGGGGTTTCAGCCCCAGCATTTT | CASSGRDRGFQPQHF
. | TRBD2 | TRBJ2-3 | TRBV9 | TGTGCCAGCAGCCCCTGGGGTTCTAGCGGGGGGGTCCCAGATACGCAGTATTTT | CASSPWGSSGGVPDTQYF
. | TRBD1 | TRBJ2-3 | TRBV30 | TGTGCCTTCAGGGGGCTCACAGATACGCAGTATTTT | CAFRGLTDTQYF
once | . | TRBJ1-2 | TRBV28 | TGTGCCAGCATAGACCGCGCTGATGGCTACACCTTC | CASIDRADGYTF
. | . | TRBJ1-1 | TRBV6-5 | TGTGCCAGCAGTTACTCGCTAAACACTGAAGCTTTCTTT | CASSYSLNTEAFF
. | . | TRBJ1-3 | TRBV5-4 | TGTGCCAGCACGATCACAGGAGGAGCCCAAAACACCATATATTTT | CASTITGGAQNTIYF
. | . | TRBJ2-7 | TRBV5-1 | TGCGCCAGCAGCTTGGGGGGTGCGTCCTACGAGCAGTACTTC | CASSLGGASYEQYF
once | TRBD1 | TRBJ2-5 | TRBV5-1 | TGCGCCAGCAGCCCCACAGGGGTCGAGACCCAGTACTTC | CASSPTGVETQYF
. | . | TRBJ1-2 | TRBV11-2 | TGTGCCAGCAGCCAGGGAAGTGGGAACTATGGCTACACCTTC | CASSQGSGNYGYTF
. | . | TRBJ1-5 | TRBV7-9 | TGTGCCAGCAGCTTAGAAATTGGGGGGCAGCCCCAGCATTTT | CASSLEIGGQPQHF